The TCR beta chain described here comes from a study of T cell repertoires in cytomegalovirus infection. Study in general: CMV epitopes, recently identified HLA-C-restricted and well-studied HLA-B-restricted, were used. The public TCR beta signatures pointed to both CMV infection and matching HLA type.

Germline V lookup: CDR1 MNHEY, CDR2 SMNVEV (reference sequence). The CDR3 has 12 amino acids. The V end lost 3 bases, the J end lost 7 bases, and 10 bases lay between the germline ends. Via MiXCR, TCRdb re-called the reads, giving one row per CDR3 protein. The sample shows approximately 89,000 distinct CDR3 sequences, around 32% of them seen only once. This clonotype was seen a few times. Its antigen is unknown. The source material was CD8+ T cells from cultured PBMCs, sampled from culture after CMV antigen stimulation. This TCR came from a human donor in good health (CMV status not recorded). Some clones in this sample may be carry-over from other donors' samples. The V call is TRBV27, the J call TRBJ2-7, with D uncertain. The CDR3, as DNA: TGTGCCAGCAGTTTTTCCTCCGGTGAGCAGTACTTC. It encodes CASSFSSGEQYF.